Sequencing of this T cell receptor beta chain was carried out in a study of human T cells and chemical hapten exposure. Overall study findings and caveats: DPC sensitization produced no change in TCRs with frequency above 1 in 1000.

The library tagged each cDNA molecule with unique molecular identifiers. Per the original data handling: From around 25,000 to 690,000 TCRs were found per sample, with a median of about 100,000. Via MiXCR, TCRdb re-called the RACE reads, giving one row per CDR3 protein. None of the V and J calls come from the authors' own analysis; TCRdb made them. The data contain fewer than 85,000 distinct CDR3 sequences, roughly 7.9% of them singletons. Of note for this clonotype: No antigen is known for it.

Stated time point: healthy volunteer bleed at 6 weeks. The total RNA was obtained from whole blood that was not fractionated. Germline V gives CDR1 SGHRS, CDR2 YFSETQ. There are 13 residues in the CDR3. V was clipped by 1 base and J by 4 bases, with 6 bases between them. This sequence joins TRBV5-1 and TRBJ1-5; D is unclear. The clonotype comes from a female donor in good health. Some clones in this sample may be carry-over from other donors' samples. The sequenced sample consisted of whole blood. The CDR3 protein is CASSLSGNQPQHF. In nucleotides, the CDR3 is TGCGCCAGCAGCTTGAGTGGGAATCAGCCCCAGCATTTT. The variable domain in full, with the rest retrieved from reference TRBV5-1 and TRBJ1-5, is KAGVTQTPRYLIKTRGQQVTLSCSPISGHRSVSWYQQTPGQGLQFLFEYFSETQRNKGNFPGRFSGRQFSNSRSEMNVSTLELGDSALYLCASSLSGNQPQHFGDGTRLSIL.